Listed here are 17 T cell receptor beta chains from one sample, sequenced in a study of regulatory T cells in long-lasting Graves disease (dated by TCRdb to the early 2020s). The sample's time point label is to be understood as: newly diagnosed GD, antithyroid drugs for less than 3 months. RNA was extracted from PBMCs in TRIzol for both TCR sequencing and RNA sequencing. The library relied on multiplex PCR. This sample was sequenced with an Illumina HiSeq 4000. CDR3 regions were amplified by Arm-PCR with iRepertoire HTBI primers to construct TCR beta libraries. TCRdb trimmed public reads at Q25 via fastp, called clones via MiXCR and kept in-frame beta chains. Under each unique CDR3 protein, matching rows form one entry showing the most common genes and DNA. The sample contains a few hundred thousand distinct CDR3 sequences, roughly 18% of them found a single time. The top ten hold roughly 10% of the sample.

The same data also went into a second study, on T cells in Graves' hyperthyroidism and ophthalmopathy.

This specimen consisted of peripheral blood mononuclear cells (PBMCs), obtained at new diagnosis, from a patient treated with antithyroid drugs. Every receptor here comes from a woman aged 25-40 years with Graves disease. Donor details come from another sample of the same person, matched by shared clones.

There are many counts of this clonotype. V usage is TRBV19 and J usage is TRBJ2-1; no clear D gene. The ends were cut back, 6 bases at V and 8 bases at J, with 17 bases in the middle. Per germline, CDR1 LNHDA and CDR2 SQIVND (reference sequence). This CDR3 comprises 14 residues. The CDR3 coding sequence is TGTGCCAGTAGGCGGACCCCAGGTGTCGATGAGCAGTTCTTC. Translated: CASRRTPGVDEQFF.

This clonotype was picked up a small number of times. The rearrangement links TRBV19 to TRBJ1-2, with 8 positions matching TRBD1. CDR3 length: 15 residues. Trimming removed 7 bases from V and 4 bases from J; junction bases left unmatched: 11. In germline, CDR1 is LNHDA, CDR2 SQIVND (reference sequence). CDR3 in DNA: TGTGCCAGTACCCCGGGACAGGTAAAAAGCTATGGCTACACCTTC. Translation gives CASTPGQVKSYGYTF.

There are many counts of this clonotype. The J gene is TRBJ2-3, the V gene TRBV7-2; D is unresolved. The germline V gene has CDR1 SGHTA and CDR2 FQGNSA. The CDR3 spans 15 residues. V was clipped by 3 bases and J by 0 bases, with 10 bases between them. Here the CDR3 DNA reads TGTGCCAGCAGCTTTCAGGTTACTAGCACAGATACGCAGTATTTT. Translated: CASSFQVTSTDTQYF.

This clonotype was counted a single time. V usage is TRBV20-1 and J usage is TRBJ2-1; TRBD2 matches at 13 bases. The CDR3 is made up of 14 amino acids. Germline CDR1 and CDR2: DFQATT and SNEGSKA (reference sequence). Trimming cost V 4 bases and J 4 bases; bases outside gene matches: 1. As DNA, the CDR3 is TGCAGTGCTACGGGACTAGCGGGGTACAATGAGCAGTTCTTC. Amino acids: CSATGLAGYNEQFF.

The sample holds many counts of this clonotype. The CDR3, as DNA: TGTGCCAGCAGGGAAACAGGGAACCGCCAGCCCCAGCATTTT. As protein: CASRETGNRQPQHF. The V call is TRBV28, the J call TRBJ1-5; D may be TRBD1 (6 bases). Per the germline V gene, CDR1 is MDHEN and CDR2 is SYDVKM. The ends were cut back, 6 bases at V and 7 bases at J, with 16 bases in the middle. The CDR3 loop spans 14 amino acids.

This clonotype has a count of ten or more. The CDR3 sequence: CATLYVPGFSYEQYF. Here the CDR3 DNA reads TGTGCCACGCTTTACGTTCCGGGTTTTTCCTACGAGCAGTACTTC. The chain recombines TRBV6-1 with TRBJ2-7; D is undetermined. Germline-derived CDR1 and CDR2 are MNHNS and SASEGT. V dropped 10 bases and J dropped 1 base, with 20 bases sitting between them. CDR3 length: 15 amino acids.

This clonotype has a count of ten or more. The chain is built from TRBV20-1 and TRBJ2-5; 12 nucleotides align to TRBD2. V lost 0 bases to trimming and J lost 5 bases; unmatched junction nucleotides: 10. CDR3 size: 17 residues. Germline V lookup: CDR1 DFQATT, CDR2 SNEGSKA (reference sequence). The CDR3 coding sequence is TGCAGTGCTAGAGACCCGGCTAGCGGGAGGGTTCAGGAGACCCAGTACTTC. This sequence encodes CSARDPASGRVQETQYF.

This clonotype has a count of ten or more. The chain recombines TRBV6-5 with TRBJ2-5; D is unresolved. Between the trimmed V and J ends, which lost 4 bases and 1 base, there was a span of 10 bases. Per the germline V gene, CDR1 is MNHEY and CDR2 is SVGAGI. There are 14 residues in the CDR3. CDR3 DNA sequence: TGTGCCAGCAGTTGGAACAGCATCCAAGAGACCCAGTACTTC. It is translated as CASSWNSIQETQYF.

V and J are TRBV7-9 and TRBJ1-3; D uncertain. The CDR3 consists of 18 residues. The V gene's germline CDR1 is SEHNR and CDR2 FQNEAQ (reference sequence). Between the trimmed V and J ends, which lost 5 bases and 0 bases, there was a span of 20 bases. CDR3 in DNA: TGTGCCAGCAGCCTCAATTGGACCGGACGGATCTCTGGAAACACCATATATTTT. This codes for CASSLNWTGRISGNTIYF.

This clonotype was picked up many times. The chain links TRBV29-1 to TRBJ2-2, with TRBD2 identical over 14 bases. The J segment lost 6 bases and the V segment lost 7 bases, leaving 10 bases of the junction unmatched. The germline CDR1 and CDR2 sequences are SQVTM and ANQGSEA. The CDR3 length is 16 residues. The DNA of the CDR3 is TGCAGCGCTGAGTCCGGGACTAGCGGGAGTCCCGGGGAGCTGTTTTTT. Translating it yields CSAESGTSGSPGELFF.

This clonotype was seen at least ten times. The CDR3 nucleotides are TGTGCCAGCAGCTCCCGGACAGACTCAAACACTGAAGCTTTCTTT. It translates to CASSSRTDSNTEAFF. The V and J genes are TRBV7-9 and TRBJ1-1; tentatively, D is TRBD1 (6 bases). V gave up 4 bases and J gave up 2 bases, with 14 bases separating them. This CDR3 contains 15 residues. CDR1 and CDR2 (germline): SEHNR, FQNEAQ (reference sequence). Drawing the rest from reference TRBV7-9 and TRBJ1-1, the complete variable domain is DTGVSQNPRHKITKRGQNVTFRCDPISEHNRLYWYRQTLGQGPEFLTYFQNEAQLEKSRLLSDRFSAERPKGSFSTLEIQRTEQGDSAMYLCASSSRTDSNTEAFFGQGTRLTVV.

This clonotype was found many times. The chain combines TRBV19 with TRBJ1-1; TRBD1 matches 7 bases. Trimming cost V 7 bases and J 4 bases; bases outside gene matches: 6. Germline V lookup: CDR1 LNHDA, CDR2 SQIVND (reference sequence). CDR3 length equals 13 residues. CDR3: CASTNRGGTEAFF. The CDR3 nucleotides are TGTGCCAGTACCAACAGGGGAGGCACTGAAGCTTTCTTT.

This clonotype was observed at least ten times. The chain joins TRBV14 to TRBJ2-7; either TRBD1 or TRBD2 may supply D (5 bases each). This CDR3 is 13 amino acids long. V lost 4 bases and J lost 6, with 13 bases in between. Germline CDR1 and CDR2: SGHDN and FVKESK. The CDR3 loop reads CASSLPSGSEQYF. The CDR3 region has the DNA TGTGCCAGCAGCCTCCCTTCAGGGAGCGAGCAGTACTTC.

About this clonotype itself: With only one base between it and a far larger clone, this is likely a read error. The chain employs TRBV3-1 and TRBJ2-3; D unclear. The closer fit of TRBJ2-5 to the DNA end suggests the J call may be wrong. CDR3 size: 15 residues. Germline CDR1 reads LGHDT; CDR2 reads YNNKEL (reference sequence). The CDR3 DNA reads as TGTGCCAGCAGCCAAGAAATACACCCAGAAGAGATCCAGTACTTC. Translation gives CASSQEIHPEEIQYF.

This clonotype occurred many times. CDR3 amino acids: CSASLQGNTEAFF. The CDR3 region has the DNA TGCAGTGCTAGCCTCCAGGGGAACACTGAAGCTTTCTTT. This chain links TRBV20-1 with TRBJ1-1; possible D gene TRBD1, 5 bases. The V end lost 3 bases, the J end lost 1 base, and 9 bases lay between the germline ends. The CDR3 runs to 13 residues. Germline V gene lookup returns CDR1 DFQATT and CDR2 SNEGSKA (reference sequence).

In its sample, this clonotype was seen many times. The genes are TRBV2 and TRBJ1-6, with D perhaps TRBD1 (6 bases). Germline V CDR1 and CDR2: SNHLY, FYNNEI. V dropped 11 bases and J dropped 0 bases, with 14 bases sitting between them. This CDR3 has 15 amino acids. The DNA of the CDR3 is TGTGCCGCAAAAGACAGGAGCTCCTATAATTCACCCCTCCACTTT. It encodes CAAKDRSSYNSPLHF.

This clonotype was recorded at least ten times. CDR3 sequence: CASSQDRASSYEQYF. Here the CDR3 DNA reads TGTGCCAGCTCACAAGACAGGGCCTCCTCCTACGAGCAGTACTTC. The gene calls are TRBV18 and TRBJ2-7, with 7 bases lining up with TRBD1. CDR3 size: 15 residues. Germline lookup yields CDR1 KGHSH and CDR2 LQKENI. J gave up 0 bases and V 4 bases, and 6 bases lay outside the gene matches.